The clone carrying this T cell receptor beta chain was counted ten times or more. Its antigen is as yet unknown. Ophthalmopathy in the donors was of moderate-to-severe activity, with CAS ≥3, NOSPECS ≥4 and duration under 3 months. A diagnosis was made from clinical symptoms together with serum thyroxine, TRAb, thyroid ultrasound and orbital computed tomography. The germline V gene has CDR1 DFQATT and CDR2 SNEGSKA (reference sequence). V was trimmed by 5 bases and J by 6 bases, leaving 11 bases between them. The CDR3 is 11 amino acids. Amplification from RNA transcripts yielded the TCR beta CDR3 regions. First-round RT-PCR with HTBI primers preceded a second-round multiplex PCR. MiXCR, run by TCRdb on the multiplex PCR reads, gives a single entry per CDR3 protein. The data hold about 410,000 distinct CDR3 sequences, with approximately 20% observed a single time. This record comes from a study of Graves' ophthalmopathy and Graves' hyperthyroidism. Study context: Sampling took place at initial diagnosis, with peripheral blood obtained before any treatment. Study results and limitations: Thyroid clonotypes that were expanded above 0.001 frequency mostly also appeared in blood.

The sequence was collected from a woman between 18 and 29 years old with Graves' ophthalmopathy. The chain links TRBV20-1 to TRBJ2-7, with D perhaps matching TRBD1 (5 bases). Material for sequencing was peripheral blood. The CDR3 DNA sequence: TGCAGTGCTCCCAGGGTAGGCGAGCAGTACTTC. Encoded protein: CSAPRVGEQYF.